Each of the 13 T cell receptor beta chains below was sequenced from the same sample in a study of naive and memory T cell subsets. Both TRBC1 and TRBC2 were covered by a beta constant-region primer of two equimolar oligonucleotides. TCRdb re-called the UMI-ligation and nested PCR reads with MiXCR, one entry per CDR3 protein. The data contain some 150,000 distinct CDR3 sequences, 17% of them singletons. The sample comprised naive CD4+ T cells from blood. The source of these receptors is a human donor in good health.

V gene TRBV7-2 combines with J gene TRBJ2-2; no firm D call. V gave up 3 bases and J gave up 7 bases, with 6 bases separating them. Germline V gene sequence: CDR1 SGHTA, CDR2 FQGNSA. CDR3 length equals 12 residues. The CDR3 reads CASSFGGGELFF. CDR3 in DNA: TGTGCCAGCAGCTTTGGCGGCGGGGAGCTGTTTTTT.

This clonotype was seen only a few times. V gene TRBV29-1 combines with J gene TRBJ2-2; 9 bases align to TRBD1. V lost 3 bases to trimming and J lost 6 bases; unmatched junction nucleotides: 5. In germline, CDR1 is SQVTM, CDR2 ANQGSEA. This CDR3 comprises 14 residues. The CDR3 protein is CSVDGQGYPGELFF. For the CDR3, the DNA is TGCAGCGTTGACGGACAGGGGTATCCCGGGGAGCTGTTTTTT.

This sequence joins TRBV27 and TRBJ2-7, with TRBD1 matching 8 bases. Trimming removed 4 bases from V and 7 bases from J; junction bases left unmatched: 15. Per germline, CDR1 MNHEY and CDR2 SMNVEV (reference sequence). This CDR3 contains 16 residues. The CDR3 bases are TGTGCCAGCAGTTCTTTTTACCGGCAGGGGGCAGAAGAGCAGTACTTC. Amino acid sequence: CASSSFYRQGAEEQYF.

This clonotype was seen only a few times. The DNA of the CDR3 is TGTGCCAGCAGTTTAGAGTCGGGGACAGGAAACACCATATATTTT. It translates to CASSLESGTGNTIYF. This rearrangement joins TRBV27 to TRBJ1-3, with TRBD1 as a possible D gene (6 bases). This CDR3 spans 15 amino acids. Trimming took 2 bases from V and 4 from J, leaving 12 bases between them. CDR1 is MNHEY and CDR2 is SMNVEV in the germline V gene (reference sequence).

This clonotype was picked up a small number of times. The chain employs TRBV7-9 and TRBJ1-1; 9 bases line up with TRBD1. CDR3 length: 17 residues. Germline V gives CDR1 SEHNR, CDR2 FQNEAQ (reference sequence). The V segment lost 4 bases and the J segment 4 bases; nucleotides outside the gene matches: 13. CDR3 loop: CASSYPSRDRVFTEAFF. CDR3 bases: TGTGCCAGCAGCTACCCCTCCCGGGACAGGGTATTCACTGAAGCTTTCTTT.

CDR3 bases: TGTGCCAGCAGCCGGTACGGCTACACCTTC. It yields the protein CASSRYGYTF. The chain couples TRBV28 to TRBJ1-2; D gene ambiguous. The V gene lost 6 bases and the J gene lost 8 bases, with 7 bases spanning the gap. The CDR3 has 10 amino acids. The germline V gene encodes CDR1 MDHEN and CDR2 SYDVKM.

This clonotype turned up a few times. V gene TRBV12-3 or TRBV12-4 combines with J gene TRBJ2-6; D remains ambiguous. The CDR3 extends over 14 amino acids. The germline V and J ends were trimmed by 5 bases and 6 bases, with 11 bases remaining between them. CDR3 bases: TGTGCCAGCAGTGAGCAGGCTGAGGCCAACGTCCTGACTTTC. Encoded protein: CASSEQAEANVLTF.

The chain couples TRBV18 to TRBJ2-7; 10 bases are shared with TRBD1. There are 12 residues in the CDR3. Germline CDR1 reads KGHSH; CDR2 reads LQKENI. The V and J ends lost 8 bases and 6 bases, in that order; junction bases with no gene match: 4. DNA for the CDR3: TGTGCCAGCACCGGGACAGGGGTCGAGCAGTACTTC. Translation gives CASTGTGVEQYF.

The genes are TRBV12-5 and TRBJ2-5; possible D gene TRBD2, 6 bases. CDR1 and CDR2 (germline): LGHNT, FRNRAP. The ends were cut back, 0 bases at V and 2 bases at J, with 16 bases in the middle. The CDR3 runs 17 residues. CDR3 in DNA: TGTGCTAGTGGTTTGGTAGCCACTAGCACTACTCAAGAGACCCAGTACTTC. This translates into CASGLVATSTTQETQYF.

The chain links TRBV5-6 to TRBJ1-1; D gene ambiguous. Per germline, CDR1 SGHDT and CDR2 YYEEEE. CDR3 length: 14 residues. Trimming left V 4 bases short and J 4 bases short, with 14 bases between. The CDR3 bases are TGTGCCAGCAGCATGTTTAGTTGGGGCACTGAAGCTTTCTTT. Translating gives CASSMFSWGTEAFF.

This clonotype was counted only a few times. The rearrangement links TRBV28 to TRBJ1-1, with D unclear. Germline CDR1 is MDHEN and CDR2 is SYDVKM. The CDR3 extends over 13 amino acids. The V end lost 7 bases, the J end lost 6 bases, and 15 bases lay between the germline ends. The CDR3 loop is CASNPGITSEAFF. CDR3 DNA: TGTGCCAGCAATCCGGGAATAACTTCTGAAGCTTTCTTT. The whole variable domain, remainder taken from reference TRBV28 and TRBJ1-1, is DVKVTQSSRYLVKRTGEKVFLECVQDMDHENMFWYRQDPGLGLRLIYFSYDVKMKEKGDIPEGYSVSREKKERFSLILESASTNQTSMYLCASNPGITSEAFFGQGTRLTVV.

This rearrangement joins TRBV29-1 to TRBJ2-5; maybe TRBD2 (5 bases). The CDR3 totals 12 residues. The germline V gene encodes CDR1 SQVTM and CDR2 ANQGSEA. The ends were cut back, 3 bases at V and 5 bases at J, with 10 bases in the middle. The chain's CDR3 is CSVDRGIETQYF. The CDR3, as DNA: TGCAGCGTTGATCGGGGTATCGAGACCCAGTACTTC.

This clonotype was seen more than once but under ten times. This sequence joins TRBV5-1 and TRBJ2-1; the match to TRBD2 covers 12 bases. Trimming cost V 4 bases and J 5 bases; bases outside gene matches: 4. This CDR3 region has 15 residues. CDR1 is SGHRS, CDR2 YFSETQ, per germline. The CDR3 DNA is TGCGCCAGCAGCCCGCGGACTAGCGGGAACAATGAGCAGTTCTTC. This sequence encodes CASSPRTSGNNEQFF.